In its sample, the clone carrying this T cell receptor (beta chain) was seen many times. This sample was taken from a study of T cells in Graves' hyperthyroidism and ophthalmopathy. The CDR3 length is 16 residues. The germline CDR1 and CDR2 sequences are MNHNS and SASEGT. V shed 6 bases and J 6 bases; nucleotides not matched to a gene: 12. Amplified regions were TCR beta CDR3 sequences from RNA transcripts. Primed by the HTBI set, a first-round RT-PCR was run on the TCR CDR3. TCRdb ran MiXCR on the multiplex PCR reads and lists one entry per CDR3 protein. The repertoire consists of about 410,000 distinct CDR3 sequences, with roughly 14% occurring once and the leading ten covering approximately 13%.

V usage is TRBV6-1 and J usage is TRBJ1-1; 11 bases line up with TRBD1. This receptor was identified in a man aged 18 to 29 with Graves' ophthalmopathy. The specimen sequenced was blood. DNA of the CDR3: TGTGCCAGCAGAACCGGGACAGGGGGGCTTATCGCTGAAGCTTTCTTT. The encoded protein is CASRTGTGGLIAEAFF.